The 17 T cell receptor beta chains presented below share a single source sample, sequenced in a study of blood T cell repertoires in COVID-19. Assay: immunoSEQ multiplex PCR; the TCRdb copy retains only in-frame clones and omits some. Seen here are under 300,000 clones, around 90% observed once, and the top ten hold over 6%. The specimen sequenced was peripheral blood. The receptors originated from a woman aged 70-85 years with active or convalescent COVID-19.

This clone has just one count. The chain is built from TRBV12-3 or TRBV12-4 and TRBJ1-1; tentative D call: TRBD1 (5 bases). The CDR3 is 11 amino acids. Trimming removed 10 bases from V and 10 bases from J, with 16 bases in between. For the CDR3, the DNA is TGTGCCACCTCCCGGGGGTGGGGAGCTTTCTTT. Translation: CATSRGWGAFF.

V usage is TRBV7-2 and J usage is TRBJ2-3; 11 bases align to TRBD2. The CDR3 sequence is 18 residues long. Germline trimming cut 1 base from V and 6 bases from J; bases unmatched to any gene: 12. Germline V lookup: CDR1 SGHTA, CDR2 FQGNSA. DNA for the CDR3: TGTGCCAGCAGCTTAGGGACTAGCGGGCGGCGTTTGGGGGATACGCAGTATTTT. The encoded protein is CASSLGTSGRRLGDTQYF.

The rearrangement uses TRBV2 and TRBJ2-3; 8 nucleotides line up with TRBD1. The CDR3 totals 15 residues. V lost 6 bases to trimming and J lost 1 base; unmatched junction nucleotides: 6. CDR1 is SNHLY, CDR2 FYNNEI, per germline. CDR3 nucleotide sequence: TGTGCCAGCAGCCCCGGGACAGGAGGCACAGATACGCAGTATTTT. Amino acids: CASSPGTGGTDTQYF.

This chain uses TRBV24-1 with TRBJ1-3; TRBD1 might be the D (5 bases). The CDR3 consists of 16 residues. CDR1 is KGHDR, CDR2 SFDVKD, per germline. V was clipped by 4 bases and J by 4 bases, with 16 bases between them. The CDR3 DNA sequence: TGTGCCACCAGTGACCCCTCGGGGGGGGTCGGAAACACCATATATTTT. Translated, it gives CATSDPSGGVGNTIYF.

The V call is TRBV10-2, the J call TRBJ1-1; 7 nucleotides align to TRBD1. CDR3 length: 16 residues. CDR1 and CDR2 (germline): WSHSY, SAAADI. V shed 3 bases and J 4 bases; nucleotides not matched to a gene: 11. CDR3: CASSDFRRQGITEAFF. DNA of the CDR3: TGCGCCAGCAGTGATTTTCGCCGACAGGGTATCACTGAAGCTTTCTTT.

The sample holds one count of this clone. CDR3: CASSNLQGASGNTIYF. For the CDR3, the DNA is TGTGCCAGCAGCAACTTACAGGGGGCATCTGGAAACACCATATATTTT. The chain links TRBV5-4 to TRBJ1-3, with 9 nucleotides matching TRBD1. In germline, CDR1 is SGHNT, CDR2 YYREEE (reference sequence). The CDR3 has 16 amino acids. Germline trimming cut 4 bases from V and 1 base from J; bases unmatched to any gene: 6.

The rearrangement links TRBV5-1 to TRBJ1-1; 7 bases are a match to TRBD1. Unmatched junction bases numbered 6, after V lost 2 bases and J lost 5 bases. CDR1 is SGHRS, CDR2 YFSETQ, per germline. This CDR3 spans 14 amino acids. CDR3 loop: CASSLKGGQTEAFF. CDR3 DNA sequence: TGCGCCAGCAGCTTAAAGGGGGGACAGACTGAAGCTTTCTTT.

The chain uses TRBV6-5 and TRBJ1-4; D is possibly TRBD1 (6 bases). In germline, CDR1 is MNHEY, CDR2 SVGAGI. The ends were cut back, 6 bases at V and 3 bases at J, with 11 bases in the middle. The CDR3 has 14 amino acids. CDR3 in amino acids: CASRPTGPNEKLFF. DNA of the CDR3: TGTGCCAGCAGGCCTACAGGGCCTAATGAAAAACTGTTTTTT.

J is TRBJ2-2 and V is TRBV7-6; maybe TRBD2 (6 bases). Germline CDR1 reads SGHVS; CDR2 reads FNYEAQ. The CDR3 runs 15 residues. V was clipped by 5 bases and J by 6 bases, with 16 bases between them. CDR3 protein: CASSPSPGEAGELFF. The CDR3 DNA sequence: TGTGCCAGCAGCCCTTCGCCTGGGGAGGCCGGGGAGCTGTTTTTT. The full variable domain, completed using reference TRBV7-6 and TRBJ2-2, is GAGVSQSPRYKVTKRGQDVALRCDPISGHVSLYWYRQALGQGPEFLTYFNYEAQQDKSGLPNDRFSAERPEGSISTLTIQRTEQRDSAMYRCASSPSPGEAGELFFGEGSRLTVL.

The chain couples TRBV5-4 to TRBJ1-5; no clear D gene. This CDR3 has 14 amino acids. Germline V gene lookup returns CDR1 SGHNT and CDR2 YYREEE (reference sequence). Trimming removed 0 bases from V and 1 base from J, with 5 bases in between. CDR3 residues: CASSLGHSNQPQHF. The CDR3 DNA sequence: TGTGCCAGCAGCTTGGGACACAGCAATCAGCCCCAGCATTTT.

This clone was detected only once. The chain links TRBV6-6 to TRBJ1-1; 7 nucleotides match TRBD1. Germline values: CDR1 MNHNY, CDR2 SVGAGI (reference sequence). V trimming: 6 bases; J trimming: 1 base; junction bases outside the gene matches: 2. This CDR3 spans 13 amino acids. CDR3 nucleotides: TGTGCCAGCAGCCGGGACAGGAACACTGAAGCTTTCTTT. It yields the protein CASSRDRNTEAFF.

V and J are TRBV4-3 and TRBJ1-2, with D tentatively TRBD1 (6 bases). The germline V gene encodes CDR1 LGHNA and CDR2 YSLEER. The CDR3 runs 15 residues. V lost 1 base to trimming and J lost 3 bases, with 12 bases between them. The CDR3 reads CASSQVTQGDYGYTF. The CDR3 DNA reads TGCGCCAGCAGCCAAGTTACACAGGGTGACTATGGCTACACCTTC.

This chain links TRBV5-1 with TRBJ1-1, with D perhaps TRBD1 (5 bases). The ends were cut back, 10 bases at V and 0 bases at J, with 13 bases in the middle. The germline V gene has CDR1 SGHRS and CDR2 YFSETQ. The CDR3 consists of 13 residues. CDR3 DNA: TGCGCCGGCTCCAGGGATTTGAACACTGAAGCTTTCTTT. Translated: CAGSRDLNTEAFF. Full variable domain (rest looked up from reference TRBV5-1 and TRBJ1-1): KAGVTQTPRYLIKTRGQQVTLSCSPISGHRSVSWYQQTPGQGLQFLFEYFSETQRNKGNFPGRFSGRQFSNSRSEMNVSTLELGDSALYLCAGSRDLNTEAFFGQGTRLTVV.

The CDR3 reads CARSLSQGSGYTF. The CDR3 DNA is TGTGCCAGAAGCTTGTCCCAGGGGAGCGGCTACACCTTC. V is TRBV5-3 and J is TRBJ1-2; D is perhaps TRBD1 (6 bases). TRBV5-3 is reported as an ORF; its role is uncertain. Between the trimmed V and J ends, which lost 1 base and 8 bases, there was a span of 12 bases. This CDR3 has 13 residues.

This chain uses TRBV19 with TRBJ1-1; D is ambiguous. Trimming stripped 5 bases from V and 4 bases from J, with 14 bases between. The CDR3 length is 14 residues. Germline V gives CDR1 LNHDA, CDR2 SQIVND (reference sequence). The CDR3 DNA reads TGTGCCAGTAGTCCCCAGAGGAGGAGCACTGAAGCTTTCTTT. It codes for CASSPQRRSTEAFF.

The sample holds a few counts of this clone. This chain connects TRBV9 to TRBJ1-1; D not certain. Germline lookup yields CDR1 SGDLS and CDR2 YYNGEE. The CDR3 extends over 14 amino acids. Trimming shortened V by 3 bases and J by 5 bases, and 14 bases separated the two germline ends. The CDR3 bases are TGTGCCAGCAGCGAACAGAGAATTGTGACTGAAGCTTTCTTT. Translated: CASSEQRIVTEAFF.

V is TRBV5-6 and J is TRBJ1-1, with D maybe TRBD1 (6 bases). Germline V gene data show CDR1 as SGHDT and CDR2 as YYEEEE. Trimming left V 0 bases short and J 6 bases short, with 15 bases between. CDR3 length: 15 amino acids. This CDR3 reads CASSLASRPGAEAFF. DNA for the CDR3: TGTGCCAGCAGCTTGGCCTCTCGACCAGGGGCTGAAGCTTTCTTT.